A single TCR beta chain is shown here with its context. What it recognizes is unknown. The data stem from a study of CD4 T cells in relation to SARS-CoV-2 and coronaviruses. The CDR3 covers 15 residues. Germline loops: CDR1 SGDLS, CDR2 YYNGEE. Trimming took 4 bases from V and 0 from J, leaving 12 bases between them. Using immunoSEQ multiplex PCR, the repertoire was profiled, and TCRdb retains in-frame clones only, with some absent. The table lists some 11,000 clones, more than 65% of them singletons. General study results and limits: Pre-pandemic and post-infection samples never came from the same donor.

CD4+ T cells from unexposed donors were obtained before the COVID-19 pandemic (2011-2018). The cells were cultured for 9 to 11 days before CD4+ T cells were isolated. Each well had approximately 2 million PBMCs in approximately 5% human AB serum with IL-2. Fresh IL-2 medium replaced half the medium on days 3 and 7. This TCR derives from a human donor in good health. The sample was CD4+ T cells from PBMCs, cultured in vitro. The chain uses TRBV9 and TRBJ2-3; the D is unclear. This CDR3 is CASSIVPTSTDTQYF. For the CDR3, the DNA is TGTGCCAGCAGCATAGTACCGACTAGCACAGATACGCAGTATTTT.